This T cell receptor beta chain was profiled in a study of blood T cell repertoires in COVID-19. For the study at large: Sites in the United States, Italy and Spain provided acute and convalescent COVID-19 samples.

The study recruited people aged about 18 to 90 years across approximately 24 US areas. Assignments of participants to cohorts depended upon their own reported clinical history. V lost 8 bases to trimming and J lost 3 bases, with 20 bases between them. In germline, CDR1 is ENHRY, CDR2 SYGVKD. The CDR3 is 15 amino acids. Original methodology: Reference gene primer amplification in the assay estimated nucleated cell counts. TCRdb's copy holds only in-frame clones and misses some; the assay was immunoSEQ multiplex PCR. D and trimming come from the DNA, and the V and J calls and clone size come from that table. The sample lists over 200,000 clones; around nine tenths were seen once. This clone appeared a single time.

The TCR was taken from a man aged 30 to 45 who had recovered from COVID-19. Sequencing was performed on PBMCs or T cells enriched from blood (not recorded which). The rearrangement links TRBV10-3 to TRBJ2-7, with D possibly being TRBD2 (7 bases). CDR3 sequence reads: CAIQSKGGAVYEQYF. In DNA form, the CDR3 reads TGTGCCATCCAATCAAAAGGGGGGGCAGTCTACGAGCAGTACTTC.